This passage covers 28 T cell receptor beta chains from one sample sequenced in a study of CD4 T cells in relation to SARS-CoV-2 and coronaviruses. Their target antigens are unknown. Clones were sequenced by immunoSEQ multiplex PCR, and TCRdb holds only the in-frame ones, with some missing. The sample carries roughly 23,000 clones, around 70% recorded once. Unexposed donor CD4+ T cells date from about 2011-2018, before the COVID-19 pandemic. After roughly ten days of culture, CD4+ T cells were isolated. The sequenced sample consisted of CD4+ T cells from PBMCs, cultured in vitro. The source is a human donor in good health.

The CDR3 nucleotides are TGTGCCAGCAGCTCGGGACTAGCGATGGCAGATACGCAGTATTTT. Translated: CASSSGLAMADTQYF. The V gene is TRBV7-2, the J gene TRBJ2-3, with 10 positions matching TRBD2. Per germline, CDR1 SGHTA and CDR2 FQGNSA. The CDR3 has 15 residues. J lost 4 bases, V lost 4 bases, and 5 bases had no gene match.

This clone was picked up a small number of times. This chain connects TRBV3-1 (or the pseudogene TRBV3-2) to TRBJ1-5; tentative D call: TRBD1 (5 bases). The V end was cut by 1 base, the J end by 1 base, with 8 bases between. The CDR3 covers 15 residues. CDR1 is LGHDT, CDR2 YNNKEL, per germline (reference sequence). The CDR3 DNA is TGTGCCAGCAGCCAAGCCGGGGCGAGCAATCAGCCCCAGCATTTT. Amino acid sequence: CASSQAGASNQPQHF.

The chain links TRBV2 to TRBJ2-1, with 7 bases identical to TRBD2. The CDR3 has 13 amino acids. V lost 6 bases and J lost 7; bases outside the gene matches: 6. Germline values: CDR1 SNHLY, CDR2 FYNNEI. CDR3 amino acids: CASRAGEGNEQFF. CDR3 coding DNA: TGTGCCAGCAGAGCCGGGGAGGGAAATGAGCAGTTCTTC.

This clone was seen more than once but under ten times. The rearrangement uses TRBV6-2 or TRBV6-3 and TRBJ2-2; the match to TRBD2 covers 8 bases. With 2 bases clipped from V and 8 bases from J, the junction kept 10 bases outside the gene matches. The germline V gene encodes CDR1 MNHEY and CDR2 SVGEGT. This CDR3 spans 16 amino acids. CDR3 sequence (DNA): TGTGCCAGCAGTTACCACGAGTCGCAGCGGGAGGGGGAGCTGTTTTTT. Its protein product is CASSYHESQREGELFF.

The V gene is TRBV20-1, the J gene TRBJ2-5; no reliable D call. The V end lost 1 base, the J end lost 9 bases, and 9 bases lay between the germline ends. CDR3 length equals 11 residues. CDR1 and CDR2 from the germline V gene are DFQATT and SNEGSKA (reference sequence). CDR3 coding DNA: TGCAGTGCTAGAGTCGGTCCGCCCCAGTACTTC. This translates into CSARVGPPQYF.

This clone was observed a few times. The chain recombines TRBV29-1 with TRBJ1-4; D is unclear. CDR1 and CDR2 from the germline V gene are SQVTM and ANQGSEA. The V and J ends lost 2 bases and 7 bases respectively, with 5 bases between them. The CDR3 is made up of 11 amino acids. The CDR3 DNA is TGCAGCGTTGAAAAGAGTGAAAAACTGTTTTTT. The encoded protein is CSVEKSEKLFF.

The table lists this clone with a few counts. This chain links TRBV7-3 with TRBJ1-1, with D possibly TRBD1 on 5 matching bases. Germline lookup yields CDR1 SGHTA and CDR2 FQGTGA. Trimming shortened V by 3 bases and J by 1 base, and 9 bases separated the two germline ends. The CDR3 runs 14 residues. In DNA form, the CDR3 reads TGTGCCAGCAGCTTCGGGGCAGGGAACACTGAAGCTTTCTTT. It specifies CASSFGAGNTEAFF.

The V and J genes are TRBV9 and TRBJ2-5, with D possibly TRBD2 on 7 matching bases. The CDR3 extends over 14 amino acids. Between the trimmed V and J ends, which lost 4 bases and 5 bases, there was a span of 15 bases. Germline CDR1 reads SGDLS; CDR2 reads YYNGEE. The CDR3 DNA reads as TGTGCCAGCAGCTCCCCGGGGGGCACGGAGACCCAGTACTTC. This translates into CASSSPGGTETQYF. Combining the CDR3 with reference TRBV9 and TRBJ2-5 gives the whole variable domain DSGVTQTPKHLITATGQRVTLRCSPRSGDLSVYWYQQSLDQGLQFLIQYYNGEERAKGNILERFSAQQFPDLHSELNLSSLELGDSALYFCASSSPGGTETQYFGPGTRLLVL.

CDR3 coding DNA: TGTGCCATCAGTGAGCCACCGGAGGAAGGGGGGGAGCTGTTTTTT. Translating gives CAISEPPEEGGELFF. This chain connects TRBV10-3 to TRBJ2-2; D is perhaps TRBD2 (5 bases). From germline, CDR1 is ENHRY and CDR2 SYGVKD. This CDR3 spans 15 amino acids. The V end was cut by 2 bases, the J end by 8 bases, with 15 bases between.

This clone was seen a single time. This chain links TRBV7-2 with TRBJ1-1; 8 bases match TRBD1. Per the germline V gene, CDR1 is SGHTA and CDR2 is FQGNSA. J was trimmed by 0 bases and V by 4 bases; bases with no gene match: 4. The CDR3 is 15 amino acids. The CDR3 nucleotides read TGTGCCAGCAGCTCTGGGACAGGTTTGAACACTGAAGCTTTCTTT. Protein product: CASSSGTGLNTEAFF.

This chain uses TRBV6-4 with TRBJ2-7; TRBD2 matches 8 bases. After removal of 8 bases from V and 3 bases from J, the junction contained 6 bases not matched to a gene. The CDR3 is 13 residues long. CDR1 and CDR2 from the germline V gene are MRHNA and SNTAGT. This CDR3 reads CASLRGRSYEQYF. DNA for the CDR3: TGTGCCAGCTTACGCGGGAGGAGCTACGAGCAGTACTTC.

Only a few counts were recorded for this clone. The CDR3 is CASSLGLDFTDTQYF. Here the CDR3 DNA reads TGTGCCAGCAGCTTAGGACTGGATTTCACAGATACGCAGTATTTT. V is TRBV7-8 and J is TRBJ2-3, with no clear D. V was cut by 1 base and J by 2 bases, with 10 bases left in between. The V gene's germline CDR1 is SGHVS and CDR2 FQNEAQ. The CDR3 spans 15 residues.

This chain uses TRBV2 with TRBJ2-4, with D maybe TRBD2 (5 bases). V was trimmed by 4 bases and J by 8 bases, leaving 12 bases between them. CDR3 length: 13 residues. Looked up from germline, CDR1 is SNHLY and CDR2 is FYNNEI. CDR3 sequence: CASSVWLADIQYF. CDR3 sequence (DNA): TGTGCCAGCAGTGTATGGCTAGCAGACATTCAGTACTTC.

This chain joins TRBV6-2 or TRBV6-3 and TRBJ2-2; no reliable D call. Germline assignment: CDR1 MNHEY and CDR2 SVGEGT. The ends were cut back, 2 bases at V and 1 base at J, with 17 bases in the middle. The CDR3 loop spans 18 amino acids. The CDR3 spells CASSYEGPRQGNTGELFF. CDR3 sequence (DNA): TGTGCCAGCAGTTACGAAGGGCCCCGTCAAGGGAACACCGGGGAGCTGTTTTTT.

V gene TRBV7-2 combines with J gene TRBJ2-7, with 8 bases lining up with TRBD2. V trimming: 4 bases; J trimming: 4 bases; junction bases outside the gene matches: 9. Germline assignment: CDR1 SGHTA and CDR2 FQGNSA. The CDR3 is 15 residues long. CDR3 DNA sequence: TGTGCCAGCAGCTCCAGCGGGGGCCCTTATTACGAGCAGTACTTC. Translating it yields CASSSSGGPYYEQYF. The full variable domain, its missing parts supplied by reference TRBV7-2 and TRBJ2-7, is GAGVSQSPSNKVTEKGKDVELRCDPISGHTALYWYRQSLGQGLEFLIYFQGNSAPDKSGLPSDRFSAERTGGSVSTLTIQRTQQEDSAVYLCASSSSGGPYYEQYFGPGTRLTVT.

A few counts support this clone. The rearrangement links TRBV3-1 (or the pseudogene TRBV3-2) to TRBJ1-2; D unresolved. The CDR3 has 16 amino acids. V lost 0 bases and J 6 bases, leaving 17 bases between the germline ends. Germline V CDR1 and CDR2: LGHDT, YNNKEL (reference sequence). CDR3 in amino acids: CASSQDQVGPSHGYTF. The DNA of the CDR3 is TGTGCCAGCAGCCAAGATCAGGTAGGACCATCCCATGGCTACACCTTC.

The gene calls are TRBV30 and TRBJ2-2, with 7 bases that match TRBD1. Germline trimming cut 8 bases from V and 2 bases from J; bases unmatched to any gene: 14. Germline-derived CDR1 and CDR2 are GTSNPN and SVGIG (reference sequence). The CDR3 runs to 16 residues. CDR3 in amino acids: CARMRGGALNTGELFF. As DNA, the CDR3 is TGTGCCCGGATGAGAGGGGGCGCGCTAAACACCGGGGAGCTGTTTTTT.

The chain couples TRBV6-2 or TRBV6-3 to TRBJ2-7; D gene uncertain. The CDR3 spans 13 residues. V lost 2 bases and J 7 bases, leaving 12 bases between the germline ends. CDR1 is MNHEY, CDR2 SVGEGT, per germline. CDR3 sequence: CASSYASRPEQYF. CDR3 nucleotide sequence: TGTGCCAGCAGTTACGCCAGCCGCCCAGAGCAGTACTTC.

V and J are TRBV5-1 and TRBJ2-7; tentative D call: TRBD1 (6 bases). CDR3 length: 15 amino acids. Deletions cut 4 bases from V and 1 base from J, with 15 bases between. Looked up from germline, CDR1 is SGHRS and CDR2 is YFSETQ. The CDR3 spells CASSDGTMRSYEQYF. In DNA, the CDR3 is TGCGCCAGCAGCGATGGGACAATGAGGTCCTACGAGCAGTACTTC.

This rearrangement joins TRBV7-2 to TRBJ2-7; the D gene could be TRBD1 or TRBD2 (5 bases each). Germline CDR1 is SGHTA and CDR2 is FQGNSA. CDR3 length equals 14 residues. The V end lost 3 bases, the J end lost 3 bases, and 12 bases lay between the germline ends. DNA for the CDR3: TGTGCCAGCAGCTTGGGGGTAGGGGACTACGAGCAGTACTTC. Residues: CASSLGVGDYEQYF.

The genes are TRBV19 and TRBJ2-7, with TRBD1 matching 10 bases. J gave up 2 bases and V 4 bases, and 5 bases lay outside the gene matches. CDR1 and CDR2 from the germline V gene are LNHDA and SQIVND (reference sequence). The CDR3 loop spans 15 amino acids. In DNA form, the CDR3 reads TGTGCCAGTAGTAACGATGGACAGGGGGCCTACGAGCAGTACTTC. It yields the protein CASSNDGQGAYEQYF.

In DNA form, the CDR3 reads TGTGCCAGCAGCTTAGGAAACTCTTTCTCCTACAATGAGCAGTTCTTC. This encodes CASSLGNSFSYNEQFF. The rearrangement uses TRBV11-1 and TRBJ2-1; no clear D. CDR3 length: 16 amino acids. Trimming cost V 1 base and J 0 bases, with 10 bases left between them. Germline V gene sequence: CDR1 SGHAT, CDR2 FQDESV (reference sequence).

This sequence joins TRBV10-3 and TRBJ1-2; D call uncertain. The CDR3 contains 13 residues. From germline, CDR1 is ENHRY and CDR2 SYGVKD. The V end lost 10 bases, the J end lost 7 bases, and 19 bases lay between the germline ends. Here the CDR3 reads CATGSRVGFGYTF. The DNA for the CDR3 is TGTGCCACCGGGTCCCGGGTTGGGTTTGGCTACACCTTC.

The J gene is TRBJ2-1, the V gene TRBV5-1; D perhaps matches TRBD1 (6 bases). The CDR3 is made up of 14 amino acids. Trimming stripped 2 bases from V and 4 bases from J, with 10 bases between. The germline V gene encodes CDR1 SGHRS and CDR2 YFSETQ. CDR3 loop: CASSFKQGYNEQFF. The CDR3 DNA is TGCGCCAGCAGCTTTAAACAGGGATACAATGAGCAGTTCTTC.

V usage is TRBV4-1 and J usage is TRBJ1-3; D gene uncertain. Germline values: CDR1 MGHRA, CDR2 YSYEKL. V lost 5 bases to trimming and J lost 0 bases, with 11 bases between them. The CDR3 is made up of 15 amino acids. The CDR3 spells CASSFRGNSGNTIYF. The CDR3 bases are TGCGCCAGCAGCTTCCGGGGTAACTCTGGAAACACCATATATTTT.

The rearrangement joins TRBV28 to TRBJ1-3, with 7 bases identical to TRBD1. V lost 5 bases, J lost 3 bases, and 7 bases stayed unmatched. Looked up from germline, CDR1 is MDHEN and CDR2 is SYDVKM. The CDR3 runs to 15 residues. The CDR3 nucleotides are TGTGCCAGCAGTCCGTTGACAGGGATTGGAAACACCATATATTTT. The encoded protein is CASSPLTGIGNTIYF.

The V and J genes are TRBV6-5 and TRBJ2-1, with 10 bases aligning to TRBD2. The CDR3 is 15 amino acids. Germline values: CDR1 MNHEY, CDR2 SVGAGI. With 6 bases clipped from V and 5 bases from J, the junction kept 7 bases outside the gene matches. The CDR3 DNA sequence: TGTGCCAGCAGAGAGTTAGCGGGGGGCCACAATGAGCAGTTCTTC. Protein: CASRELAGGHNEQFF.

J is TRBJ2-3 and V is TRBV18; 13 bases match TRBD2. CDR3 length: 16 residues. The J segment lost 4 bases and the V segment lost 4 bases, leaving 5 bases of the junction unmatched. The germline CDR1 and CDR2 sequences are KGHSH and LQKENI. The CDR3 region is CASSRQGLAGSDTQYF. DNA for the CDR3: TGTGCCAGCTCACGACAGGGACTAGCGGGGTCAGATACGCAGTATTTT.